This TCR beta chain came from a study of cytomegalovirus exposure and HLA in healthy donors. In the study overall: Prior work identified about 120 million unique TCR beta sequences in 150 million to 200 million T cells. Among the approximately 410 genotyped donors, just over 80% were placed in the Caucasian-associated ancestry cluster.

For this clone: Its antigen is currently unknown.

Primers: 60 Vbeta forward and 13 Jbeta reverse. TCRdb's table, derived via immunoSEQ multiplex PCR, lists solely in-frame clones and lacks some. The table records approximately 210,000 clones, around 90% of them present only once. V was clipped by 7 bases and J by 6 bases; unmatched bases: 4. Per the germline V gene, CDR1 is SGHRS and CDR2 is YFSETQ. This CDR3 comprises 12 residues. Study-wide results and limits: TCR beta V- and J-gene trimming, according to a later analysis, was linked to a missense DCLRE1C variant. CMV serostatus was the only recorded immune exposure for donors.

The sequencing input was PBMCs. The chain recombines TRBV5-1 with TRBJ2-1; TRBD1 matches 7 bases. The TCR originated in a woman younger than 35 in good health and CMV-seronegative. The CDR3 reads CASEAGGNEQFF. The CDR3 DNA follows: TGCGCCAGCGAGGCAGGGGGCAATGAGCAGTTCTTC.